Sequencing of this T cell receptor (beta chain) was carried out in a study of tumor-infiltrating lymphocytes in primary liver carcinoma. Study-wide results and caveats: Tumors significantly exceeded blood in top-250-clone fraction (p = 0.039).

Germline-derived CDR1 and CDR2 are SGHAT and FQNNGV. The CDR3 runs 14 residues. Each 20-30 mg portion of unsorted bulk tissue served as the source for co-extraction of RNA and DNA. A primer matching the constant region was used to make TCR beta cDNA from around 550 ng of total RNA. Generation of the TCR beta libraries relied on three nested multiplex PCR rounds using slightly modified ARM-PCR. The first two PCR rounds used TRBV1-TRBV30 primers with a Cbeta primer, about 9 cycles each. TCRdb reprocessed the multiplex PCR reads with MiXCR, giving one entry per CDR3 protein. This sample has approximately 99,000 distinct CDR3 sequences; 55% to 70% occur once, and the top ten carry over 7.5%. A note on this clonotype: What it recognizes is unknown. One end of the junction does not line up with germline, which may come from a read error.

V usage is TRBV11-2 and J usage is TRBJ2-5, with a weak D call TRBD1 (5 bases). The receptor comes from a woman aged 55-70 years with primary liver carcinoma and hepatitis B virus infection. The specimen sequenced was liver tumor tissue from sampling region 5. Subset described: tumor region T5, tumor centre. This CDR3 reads CASSRKGPEEAQYF. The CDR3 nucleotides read TGTGCCAGCAGCCGCAAGGGGCCTGAAGAGGCCCAGTACTTC.